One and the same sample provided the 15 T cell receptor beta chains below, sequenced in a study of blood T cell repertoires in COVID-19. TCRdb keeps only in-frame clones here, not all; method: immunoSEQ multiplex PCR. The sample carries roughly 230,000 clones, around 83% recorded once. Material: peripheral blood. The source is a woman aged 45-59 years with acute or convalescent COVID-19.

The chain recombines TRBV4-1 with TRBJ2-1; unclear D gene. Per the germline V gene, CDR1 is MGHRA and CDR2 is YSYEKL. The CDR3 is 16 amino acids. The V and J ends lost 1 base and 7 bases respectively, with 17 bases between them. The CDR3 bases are TGCGCCAGCAGCCAAGGTGAAGCGCCCTTTATGAATGAGCAGTTCTTC. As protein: CASSQGEAPFMNEQFF.

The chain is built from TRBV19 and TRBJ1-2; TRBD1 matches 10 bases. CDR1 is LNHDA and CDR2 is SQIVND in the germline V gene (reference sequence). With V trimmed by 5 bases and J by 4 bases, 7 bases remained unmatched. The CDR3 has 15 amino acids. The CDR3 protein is CASSSRDRGGYGYTF. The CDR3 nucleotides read TGTGCCAGTAGTTCCCGGGACAGGGGAGGCTATGGCTACACCTTC.

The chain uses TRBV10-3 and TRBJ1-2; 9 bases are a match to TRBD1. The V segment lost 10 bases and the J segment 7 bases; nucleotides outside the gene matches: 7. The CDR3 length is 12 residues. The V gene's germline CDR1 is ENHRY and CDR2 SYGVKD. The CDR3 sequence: CATTQGAGGYTF. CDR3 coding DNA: TGTGCCACCACACAGGGGGCGGGTGGCTACACCTTC.

The CDR3 is CASSVGRLADTGELFF. The CDR3 DNA reads TGTGCCAGCAGCGTAGGGCGTCTGGCGGACACCGGGGAGCTGTTTTTT. This chain links TRBV9 with TRBJ2-2; D is uncertain. Trimming took 0 bases from V and 3 from J, leaving 12 bases between them. The CDR3 covers 16 residues. CDR1 and CDR2 (germline): SGDLS, YYNGEE. Filled out from reference TRBV9 and TRBJ2-2, the complete variable domain reads DSGVTQTPKHLITATGQRVTLRCSPRSGDLSVYWYQQSLDQGLQFLIQYYNGEERAKGNILERFSAQQFPDLHSELNLSSLELGDSALYFCASSVGRLADTGELFFGEGSRLTVL.

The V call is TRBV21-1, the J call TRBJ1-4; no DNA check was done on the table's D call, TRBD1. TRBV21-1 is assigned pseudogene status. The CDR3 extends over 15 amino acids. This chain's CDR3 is CASSKEDIYDEKLFF. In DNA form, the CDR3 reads TGTGCCAGCAGCAAAGAGGACATCTATGATGAAAAACTGTTTTTT.

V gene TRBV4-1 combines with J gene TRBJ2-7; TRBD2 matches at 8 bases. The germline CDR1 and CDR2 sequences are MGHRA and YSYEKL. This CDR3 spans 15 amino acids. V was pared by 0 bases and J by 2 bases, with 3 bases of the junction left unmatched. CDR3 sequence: CASSQELAVPYEQYF. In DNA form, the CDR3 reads TGCGCCAGCAGCCAAGAACTAGCGGTCCCCTACGAGCAGTACTTC.

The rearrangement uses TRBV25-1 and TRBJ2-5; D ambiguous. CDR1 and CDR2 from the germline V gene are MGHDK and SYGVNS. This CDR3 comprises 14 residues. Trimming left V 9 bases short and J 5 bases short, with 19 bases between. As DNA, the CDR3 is TGTGCCAGGCCCAGAGGAGAGTCGATGGAGACCCAGTACTTC. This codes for CARPRGESMETQYF.

The CDR3 protein is CASSQPGDQSYGYTF. CDR3 DNA sequence: TGTGCCAGCAGTCAACCAGGGGATCAGAGCTATGGCTACACCTTC. This chain joins TRBV2 and TRBJ1-2; D possibly corresponds to TRBD1 (6 bases). This CDR3 comprises 15 residues. The V and J ends lost 5 bases and 4 bases respectively, with 17 bases between them. In germline, CDR1 is SNHLY, CDR2 FYNNEI.

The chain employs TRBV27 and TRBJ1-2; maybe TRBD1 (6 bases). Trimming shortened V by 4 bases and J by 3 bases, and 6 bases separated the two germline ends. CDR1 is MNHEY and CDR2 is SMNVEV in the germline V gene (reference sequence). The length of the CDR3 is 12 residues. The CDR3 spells CASSSGDYGYTF. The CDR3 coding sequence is TGTGCCAGCAGTTCAGGGGACTATGGCTACACCTTC.

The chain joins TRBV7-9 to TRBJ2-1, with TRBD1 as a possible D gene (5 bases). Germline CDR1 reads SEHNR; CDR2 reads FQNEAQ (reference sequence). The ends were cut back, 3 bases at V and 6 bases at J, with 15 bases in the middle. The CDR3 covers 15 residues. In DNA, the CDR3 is TGTGCCAGCAGCTTGGACATGGGATCGGTCAATGAGCAGTTCTTC. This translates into CASSLDMGSVNEQFF.

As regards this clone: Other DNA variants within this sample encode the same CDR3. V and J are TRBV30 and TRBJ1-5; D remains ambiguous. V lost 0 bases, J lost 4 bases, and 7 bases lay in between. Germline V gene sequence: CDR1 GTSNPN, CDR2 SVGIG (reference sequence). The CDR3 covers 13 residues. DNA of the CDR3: TGTGCCTGGAGTGTACGGGAGAATCAGCCCCAGCATTTT. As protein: CAWSVRENQPQHF.

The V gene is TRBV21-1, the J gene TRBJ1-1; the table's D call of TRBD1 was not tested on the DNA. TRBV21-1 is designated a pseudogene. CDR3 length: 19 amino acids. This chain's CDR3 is CASSKGKVVRGFSDTEAFF. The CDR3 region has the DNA TGTGCCAGCAGCAAAGGAAAAGTTGTCAGGGGTTTTTCCGACACTGAAGCTTTCTTT.

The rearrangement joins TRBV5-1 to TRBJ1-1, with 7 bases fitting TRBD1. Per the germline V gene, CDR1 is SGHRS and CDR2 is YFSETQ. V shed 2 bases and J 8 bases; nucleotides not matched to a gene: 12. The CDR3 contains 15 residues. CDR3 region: CASSFRTGTAPEAFF. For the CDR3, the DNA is TGCGCCAGCAGCTTTAGAACCGGGACAGCACCCGAAGCTTTCTTT. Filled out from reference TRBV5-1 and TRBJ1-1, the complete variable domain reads KAGVTQTPRYLIKTRGQQVTLSCSPISGHRSVSWYQQTPGQGLQFLFEYFSETQRNKGNFPGRFSGRQFSNSRSEMNVSTLELGDSALYLCASSFRTGTAPEAFFGQGTRLTVV.

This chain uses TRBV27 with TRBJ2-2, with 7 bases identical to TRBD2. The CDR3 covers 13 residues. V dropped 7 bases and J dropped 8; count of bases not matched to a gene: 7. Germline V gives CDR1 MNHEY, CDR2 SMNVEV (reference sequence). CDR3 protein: CASTKLREGELFF. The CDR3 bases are TGTGCCAGCACCAAATTGCGGGAGGGGGAGCTGTTTTTT.

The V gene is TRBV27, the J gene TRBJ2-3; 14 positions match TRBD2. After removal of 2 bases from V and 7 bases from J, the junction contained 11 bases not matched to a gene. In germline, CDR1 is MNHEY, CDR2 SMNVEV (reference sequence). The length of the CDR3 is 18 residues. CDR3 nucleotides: TGTGCCAGCAGTTTAGTGACTAGCGGGGGGGCGTTCTCCCATACGCAGTATTTT. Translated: CASSLVTSGGAFSHTQYF.